These T cell receptor beta chains were read from a single sample in a study of OX40 agonist ivuxolimab in advanced cancers. Method: immunoSEQ multiplex PCR; TCRdb's copy keeps in-frame clones and lacks some. The data show about 66,000 clones, roughly four fifths seen once. The specimen comprised CD4+ or CD8+ T cells sorted from blood, sampled in a trial of the OX40 agonist ivuxolimab. These receptors came from an adult with an advanced solid tumor such as melanoma, head and neck, liver or kidney cancer. CDR3s include the opening cysteine and the closing phenylalanine or tryptophan. D genes are given only for firm matches. The listing skips clone size in some rows; elsewhere it reads once, few, many or a size class.

v_gene: TRBV7-2; d_gene: .; len: 14; j_gene: TRBJ2-7; abundance: once; CDR3nt: TGTGCCAGCAGCCCAATCGGACTCCATCGCGAGCAGTACTTC; CDR3aa: CASSPIGLHREQYF
v_gene: TRBV4-2; d_gene: TRBD2; len: 15; j_gene: TRBJ2-7; abundance: .; CDR3nt: TGTGCCAGCAGCCAGGGACTAGCGGGAGGACTTGGGCAGTACTTC; CDR3aa: CASSQGLAGGLGQYF
v_gene: TRBV7-2; d_gene: .; len: 14; j_gene: TRBJ2-7; abundance: once; CDR3nt: TGTGCCAGCAGCCGGGACTGGAGCTCCTACGAGCAGTACTTC; CDR3aa: CASSRDWSSYEQYF
v_gene: TRBV10-3; d_gene: .; len: 14; j_gene: TRBJ2-7; abundance: .; CDR3nt: TGTGCCATCAGTGTTCATCAGACAGGTTCCGAGCAGTACTTC; CDR3aa: CAISVHQTGSEQYF
v_gene: TRBV27; d_gene: .; len: 19; j_gene: TRBJ1-2; abundance: .; CDR3nt: TGTGCCAGCAGTTTATCCCTAGCTTTCGTGGGGCAGCAGCTCTATGGCTACACCTTC; CDR3aa: CASSLSLAFVGQQLYGYTF
v_gene: TRBV19; d_gene: .; len: 14; j_gene: TRBJ2-4; abundance: .; CDR3nt: TGTGCCAGTAGGGCAGACGGGCGTAAAAACATTCAGTACTTC; CDR3aa: CASRADGRKNIQYF
v_gene: TRBV7-9; d_gene: TRBD1; len: 16; j_gene: TRBJ2-7; abundance: once; CDR3nt: TGTGCCAGCAGCTCCCCGGGACAGGGGGTTTCTCACGAGCAGTACTTC; CDR3aa: CASSSPGQGVSHEQYF
v_gene: TRBV5-4; d_gene: .; len: 14; j_gene: TRBJ2-7; abundance: .; CDR3nt: TGTGCCAGCAGCCCTGGGGCTGGTGTCTACGAGCAGTACTTC; CDR3aa: CASSPGAGVYEQYF
v_gene: TRBV15; d_gene: .; len: 15; j_gene: TRBJ1-1; abundance: .; CDR3nt: TGTGCCACCAGCAGAGAGCGGTTCCAGGGTAATGAAGCTTTCTTT; CDR3aa: CATSRERFQGNEAFF
v_gene: TRBV7-6; d_gene: TRBD2; len: 13; j_gene: TRBJ2-7; abundance: .; CDR3nt: TGTGCCAGCAGCTCCGGGACTAGCGGTGAGCAGTACTTC; CDR3aa: CASSSGTSGEQYF
v_gene: TRBV12-5; d_gene: .; len: 14; j_gene: TRBJ1-5; abundance: .; CDR3nt: TGTGCTAGTGGTTTTCAGTCTAGCAATCAGCCCCAGCATTTT; CDR3aa: CASGFQSSNQPQHF
v_gene: TRBV18; d_gene: .; len: 17; j_gene: TRBJ2-2; abundance: .; CDR3nt: TGTGCCAGCTCAACCGGGCCAAGTGCCTCCCAAACCGGGGAGCTGTTTTTT; CDR3aa: CASSTGPSASQTGELFF
v_gene: TRBV18; d_gene: TRBD1; len: 19; j_gene: TRBJ1-2; abundance: .; CDR3nt: TGTGCCAGCTCACCGAAACTACAGGGGTCTATCATACTTAACTATGGCTACACCTTC; CDR3aa: CASSPKLQGSIILNYGYTF
v_gene: TRBV6-8; d_gene: .; len: 20; j_gene: TRBJ2-6; abundance: .; CDR3nt: TGTGCCAGCAGTTACTCGATCCCAAGACCGCAAGGGAAAGGGGCCAACGTCCTGACTTTC; CDR3aa: CASSYSIPRPQGKGANVLTF
v_gene: TRBV11-2; d_gene: .; len: 11; j_gene: TRBJ1-1; abundance: few; CDR3nt: TGTGCCAGCAGCCGAACTTTAGAAGCTTTCTTT; CDR3aa: CASSRTLEAFF
v_gene: TRBV30; d_gene: .; len: 16; j_gene: TRBJ2-1; abundance: .; CDR3nt: TGTGCCTGGAGGCTAGGTAGCGCGAGCTCCTACAATGAGCAGTTCTTC; CDR3aa: CAWRLGSASSYNEQFF
v_gene: TRBV7-9; d_gene: TRBD1; len: 14; j_gene: TRBJ2-5; abundance: once; CDR3nt: TGTGCCAGCAGCTCGGGACAGGGGGGAGAGACCCAGTACTTC; CDR3aa: CASSSGQGGETQYF
v_gene: TRBV28; d_gene: .; len: 16; j_gene: TRBJ1-5; abundance: .; CDR3nt: TGTGCCAGCAGTTTGGGGGGACTGAATAGCAATCAGCCCCAGCATTTT; CDR3aa: CASSLGGLNSNQPQHF
v_gene: TRBV6-1; d_gene: TRBD1; len: 13; j_gene: TRBJ1-4; abundance: .; CDR3nt: TGTGCCAGCCAGACAGGGAATGGCGAAAAACTGTTTTTT; CDR3aa: CASQTGNGEKLFF
v_gene: TRBV16; d_gene: TRBD2; len: 15; j_gene: TRBJ2-7; abundance: .; CDR3nt: TGTGCCAGCAGCCAAGGACTAGCGGGAATATACGAGCAGTACTTC; CDR3aa: CASSQGLAGIYEQYF
v_gene: TRBV6-5; d_gene: TRBD1; len: 15; j_gene: TRBJ1-4; abundance: .; CDR3nt: TGTGCCAGCAGTTCCGGGACAGACCATAATGAAAAACTGTTTTTT; CDR3aa: CASSSGTDHNEKLFF